The rows below give T cell receptor beta chains drawn from one sample of a study of cytotoxic CD8 clonotypes in ibrutinib-treated CLL. TCRdb keeps only in-frame clones here, not all; method: immunoSEQ multiplex PCR. The data show approximately 280,000 clones, with approximately 76% seen just once and about 5.7% held by the top ten. This specimen consisted of PBMCs, obtained at disease progression, from a patient treated with ibrutinib. These receptors were taken from a human donor with chronic lymphocytic leukemia. Both conserved end residues are trimmed from each CDR3. A clone size is listed for some rows: how often the clone was seen (once, few, many), or a class if it is expanded.

clone_size	v_call	j_call	cdr3_aa
-	TRBV7-3	TRBJ1-1	ASSSSWRVRTEAF
-	TRBV30	TRBJ2-7	AWSFSPGTSGSKSYEQY
-	TRBV6-5	TRBJ2-1	ASSFGTYEDEQF
-	TRBV29-1	TRBJ1-1	SVHGQGGAF
-	TRBV7-3	TRBJ2-1	ASSPVRASGYNEQF
-	TRBV4-1	TRBJ2-7	ASSPSGTGGYSRYEQY
-	TRBV5-6	TRBJ1-3	ASSFRQASGNTIY
-	TRBV21-1	TRBJ1-2	ASSKTNRQGANYGYT
once	TRBV5-1	TRBJ2-3	ASRSSGGNTDTQY
-	TRBV19	TRBJ2-3	ASGGEYPDTQY
-	TRBV28	TRBJ1-5	ASSPRARPQGGPQH
-	TRBV11-2	TRBJ2-3	ASSLGDTRTDTQY
-	TRBV5-5	TRBJ2-2	ASSLGQAVWAGELF
once	TRBV6-5	TRBJ2-2	ASSPFRSGELF
-	TRBV25-1	TRBJ2-3	ASSALEASGRDTQY
few	TRBV7-8	TRBJ2-3	ASNSGGSYDTQY
many	TRBV10-3	TRBJ2-7	AIRPGLAREQY
-	TRBV18	TRBJ2-1	ASSPTSGRLFEQF
-	TRBV9	TRBJ1-2	ASSVSGSGYT
-	TRBV29-1	TRBJ1-1	SVLKDTEAF
-	TRBV6-5	TRBJ2-7	ASSQAYEQY
-	TRBV7-2	TRBJ2-7	ASSLQALGSEQY
few	TRBV5-1	TRBJ2-1	ASGEKSSYNEQF
-	TRBV9	TRBJ1-2	ASSLILTGGDYGYT
few	TRBV29-1	TRBJ1-1	SVGADPEAF
-	TRBV5-5	TRBJ2-7	ASSFRLAETYEQY
-	TRBV29-1	TRBJ2-1	SVLAGNSYNEQF
-	TRBV7-8	TRBJ2-5	ASTPRDREETQY
-	TRBV5-6	TRBJ1-2	ASSTQTGTGGQGYT
-	TRBV7-2	TRBJ2-5	ASSLDLRARTAQY
-	TRBV27	TRBJ1-1	ASSRRPRPPLNTEAF
few	TRBV28	TRBJ1-2	ASSPRRKHYGYT
-	TRBV6-6	TRBJ2-7	ASSYSPQTVSYEQY
few	TRBV7-9	TRBJ1-1	ASSSPGMREAF
once	TRBV12-5	TRBJ2-1	ASGLSLAQGSYNEQF